The T cell receptor beta chain under discussion was sequenced for a study of blood T cell repertoires in COVID-19. Overall study context: Material from acute and convalescent COVID-19 was sourced from the United States, Italy and Spain. Nucleic acid was either cDNA or gDNA, and it came from T cells, B-cell-depleted T cells, or PBMCs.

Germline CDR1 is MGHRA and CDR2 is YSYEKL. The CDR3 runs to 18 residues. With V trimmed by 0 bases and J by 3 bases, 13 bases remained unmatched. In the authors' workflow: Reference gene primer amplification in the assay estimated nucleated cell counts. Measured with immunoSEQ multiplex PCR; TCRdb has only the in-frame clones, and not every one. V and J calls and clone size follow that table, whereas D and trimming were derived from the DNA. Among tens of thousands of clones, roughly 84% were seen once, and the ten largest hold around 30%. The clonotype was recovered from a human donor in a cohort sampled during active COVID-19. This chain connects TRBV4-1 to TRBJ2-5; TRBD1 matches 7 bases. Sequencing was performed on peripheral blood. The CDR3 loop reads CASSQEPYRGRGKETQYF. The CDR3 nucleotides read TGCGCCAGCAGCCAAGAACCATACCGGGGCAGGGGGAAAGAGACCCAGTACTTC.